This TCR beta chain derives from a study of blood T cell repertoires in COVID-19. Study-wide background: Sample material is recorded as cDNA or gDNA derived from T cells, B-cell-depleted T cells, or PBMCs.

This clone turned up a few times. Authors' analysis steps: Amplification of reference gene primers provided the estimated nucleated cell counts. The protocol was immunoSEQ multiplex PCR, while the TCRdb copy is restricted to in-frame clones and leaves out a portion. That table gives V, J and clone size, and the DNA gave D and trimming. The table shows 15,000 to 20,000 clones, with about 88% occurring only once. Trimming cost V 3 bases and J 4 bases, with 7 bases left between them. The germline V gene has CDR1 LGHDT and CDR2 YNNKEL (reference sequence). The CDR3 extends over 13 amino acids. The clonotype originates from a man between 35 and 55 years old with active COVID-19. This sequence joins TRBV3-1 (or the pseudogene TRBV3-2) and TRBJ1-3; TRBD1 is a possible D gene (5 bases). The specimen sequenced was peripheral blood. CDR3 sequence: CASSQNRGNTIYF. The CDR3, as DNA: TGTGCCAGCAGCCAGAACAGGGGAAACACCATATATTTT.